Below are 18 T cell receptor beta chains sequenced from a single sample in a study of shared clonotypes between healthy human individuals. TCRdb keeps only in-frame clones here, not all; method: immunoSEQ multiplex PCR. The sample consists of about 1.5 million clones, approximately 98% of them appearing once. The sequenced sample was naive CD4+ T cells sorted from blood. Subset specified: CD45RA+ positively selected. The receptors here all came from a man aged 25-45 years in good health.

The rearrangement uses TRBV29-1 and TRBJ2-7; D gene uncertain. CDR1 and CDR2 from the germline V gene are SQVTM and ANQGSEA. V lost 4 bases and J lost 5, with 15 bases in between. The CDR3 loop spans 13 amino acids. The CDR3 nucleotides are TGCAGCGTTGCGCACCGATTGGAAAACGAGCAGTACTTC. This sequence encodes CSVAHRLENEQYF.

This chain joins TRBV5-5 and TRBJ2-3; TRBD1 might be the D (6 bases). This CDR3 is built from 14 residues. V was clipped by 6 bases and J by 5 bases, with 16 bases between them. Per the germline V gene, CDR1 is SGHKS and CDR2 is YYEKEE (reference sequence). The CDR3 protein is CASTNRAFRDTQYF. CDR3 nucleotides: TGTGCCAGCACCAACAGGGCCTTCAGAGATACGCAGTATTTT.

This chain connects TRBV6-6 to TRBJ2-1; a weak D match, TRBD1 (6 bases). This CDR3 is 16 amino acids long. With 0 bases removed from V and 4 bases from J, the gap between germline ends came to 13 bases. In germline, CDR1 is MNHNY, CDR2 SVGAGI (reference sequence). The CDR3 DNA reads TGTGCCAGCAGTTACTCCAGGACAGTCTTGTACAATGAGCAGTTCTTC. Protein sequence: CASSYSRTVLYNEQFF.

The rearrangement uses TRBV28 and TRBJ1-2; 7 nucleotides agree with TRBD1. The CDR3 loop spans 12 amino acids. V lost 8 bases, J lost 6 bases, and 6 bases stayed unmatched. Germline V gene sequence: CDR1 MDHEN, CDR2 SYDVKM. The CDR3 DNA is TGTGCCAGCTATGGGACAGCCGATGGCTACACCTTC. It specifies CASYGTADGYTF.

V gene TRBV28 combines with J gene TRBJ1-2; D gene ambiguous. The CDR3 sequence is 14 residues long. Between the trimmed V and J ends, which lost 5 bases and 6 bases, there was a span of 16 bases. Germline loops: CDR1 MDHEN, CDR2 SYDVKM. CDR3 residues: CASSPSTQYHGYTF. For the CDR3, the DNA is TGTGCCAGCAGTCCGTCAACCCAGTATCATGGCTACACCTTC.

CDR3 amino acids: CSVMTGREETQYF. In DNA, the CDR3 is TGCAGCGTTATGACTGGTCGGGAAGAGACCCAGTACTTC. The chain carries TRBV29-1 and TRBJ2-5, with unresolved D. The V end lost 5 bases, the J end lost 3 bases, and 13 bases lay between the germline ends. This CDR3 contains 13 residues. Germline V CDR1 and CDR2: SQVTM, ANQGSEA.

The CDR3 region is CAISDSIYNEQFF. In nucleotides, the CDR3 is TGTGCCATCAGTGATTCTATTTACAATGAGCAGTTCTTC. The chain joins TRBV10-3 to TRBJ2-1, with no clear D. Germline assignment: CDR1 ENHRY and CDR2 SYGVKD. The CDR3 covers 13 residues. V shed 3 bases and J shed 4 bases, with 7 bases lying between them.

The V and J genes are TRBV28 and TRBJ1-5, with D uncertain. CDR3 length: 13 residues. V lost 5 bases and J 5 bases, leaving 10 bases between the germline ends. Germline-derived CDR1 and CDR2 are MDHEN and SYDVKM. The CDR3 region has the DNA TGTGCCAGCAGTCAGCCTATACATCAGCCCCAGCATTTT. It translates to CASSQPIHQPQHF.

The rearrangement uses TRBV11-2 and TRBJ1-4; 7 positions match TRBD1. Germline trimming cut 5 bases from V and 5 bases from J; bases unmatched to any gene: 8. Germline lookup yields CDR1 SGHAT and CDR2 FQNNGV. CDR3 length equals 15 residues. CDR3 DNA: TGTGCCAGCAGCCGCGGAGACAGGGCCAATGAAAAACTGTTTTTT. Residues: CASSRGDRANEKLFF.

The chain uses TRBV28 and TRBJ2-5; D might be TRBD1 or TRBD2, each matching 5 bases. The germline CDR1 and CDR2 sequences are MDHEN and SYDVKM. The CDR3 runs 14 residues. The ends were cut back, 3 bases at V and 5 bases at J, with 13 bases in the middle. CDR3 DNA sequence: TGTGCCAGCAGTTTCCTGGGACCCGAGGAGACCCAGTACTTC. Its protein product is CASSFLGPEETQYF.

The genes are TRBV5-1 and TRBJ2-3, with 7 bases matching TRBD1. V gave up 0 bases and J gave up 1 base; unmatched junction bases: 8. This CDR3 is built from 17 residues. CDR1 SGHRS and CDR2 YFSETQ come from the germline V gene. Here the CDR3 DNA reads TGCGCCAGCAGCTTGGGGGCTGGGGACAGACGCACAGATACGCAGTATTTT. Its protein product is CASSLGAGDRRTDTQYF.

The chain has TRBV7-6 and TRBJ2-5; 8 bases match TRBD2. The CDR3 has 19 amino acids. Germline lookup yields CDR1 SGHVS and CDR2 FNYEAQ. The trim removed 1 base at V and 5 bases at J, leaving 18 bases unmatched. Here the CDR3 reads CASSLEPPPLAGRGETQYF. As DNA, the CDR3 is TGTGCCAGCAGCTTAGAACCCCCTCCCTTAGCGGGAAGGGGGGAGACCCAGTACTTC.

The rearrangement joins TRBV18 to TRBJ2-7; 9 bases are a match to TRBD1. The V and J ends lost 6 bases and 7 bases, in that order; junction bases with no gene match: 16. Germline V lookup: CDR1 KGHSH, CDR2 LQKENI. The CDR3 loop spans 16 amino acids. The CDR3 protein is CASSQLNRDRVKEQYF. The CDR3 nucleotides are TGTGCCAGCTCCCAATTGAACAGGGACAGGGTAAAGGAGCAGTACTTC.

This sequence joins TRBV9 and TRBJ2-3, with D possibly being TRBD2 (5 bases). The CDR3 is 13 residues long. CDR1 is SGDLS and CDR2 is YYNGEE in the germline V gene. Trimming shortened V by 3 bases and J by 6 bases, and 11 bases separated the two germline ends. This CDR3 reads CASSAGVADTQYF. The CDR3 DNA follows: TGTGCCAGCAGCGCCGGAGTAGCGGATACGCAGTATTTT.

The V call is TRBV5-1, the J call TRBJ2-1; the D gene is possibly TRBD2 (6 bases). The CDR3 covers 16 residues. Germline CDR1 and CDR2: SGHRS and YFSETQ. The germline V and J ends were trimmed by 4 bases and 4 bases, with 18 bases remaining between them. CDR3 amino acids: CASSLNPGLSYNEQFF. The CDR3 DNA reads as TGCGCCAGCAGCCTAAATCCGGGACTTTCTTACAATGAGCAGTTCTTC. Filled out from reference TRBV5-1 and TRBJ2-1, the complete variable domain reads KAGVTQTPRYLIKTRGQQVTLSCSPISGHRSVSWYQQTPGQGLQFLFEYFSETQRNKGNFPGRFSGRQFSNSRSEMNVSTLELGDSALYLCASSLNPGLSYNEQFFGPGTRLTVL.

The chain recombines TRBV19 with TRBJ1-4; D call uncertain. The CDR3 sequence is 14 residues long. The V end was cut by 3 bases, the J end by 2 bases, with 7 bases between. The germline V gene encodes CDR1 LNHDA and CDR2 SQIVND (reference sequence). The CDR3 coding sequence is TGTGCCAGTAGTATTGGGTGGACTAATGAAAAACTGTTTTTT. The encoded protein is CASSIGWTNEKLFF.

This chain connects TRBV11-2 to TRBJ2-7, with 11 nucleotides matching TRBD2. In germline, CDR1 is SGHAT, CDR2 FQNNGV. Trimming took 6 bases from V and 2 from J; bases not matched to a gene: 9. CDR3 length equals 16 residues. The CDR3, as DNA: TGTGCCAGCAGGGCGACCCCGGGACTAGCGGCCTACGAGCAGTACTTC. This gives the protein CASRATPGLAAYEQYF. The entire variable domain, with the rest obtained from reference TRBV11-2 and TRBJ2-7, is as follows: EAGVAQSPRYKIIEKRQSVAFWCNPISGHATLYWYQQILGQGPKLLIQFQNNGVVDDSQLPKDRFSAERLKGVDSTLKIQPAKLEDSAVYLCASRATPGLAAYEQYFGPGTRLTVT.

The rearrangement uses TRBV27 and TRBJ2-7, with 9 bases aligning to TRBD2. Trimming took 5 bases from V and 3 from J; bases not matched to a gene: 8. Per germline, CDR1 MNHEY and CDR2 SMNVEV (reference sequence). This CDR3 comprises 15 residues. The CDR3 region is CASSAPSGMGYEQYF. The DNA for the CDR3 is TGTGCCAGCAGTGCTCCTAGCGGGATGGGCTACGAGCAGTACTTC.